What follows describes a single TCR beta chain. Per germline, CDR1 SNHLY and CDR2 FYNNEI. CDR3 length equals 13 residues. V lost 5 bases and J lost 8, with 13 bases in between. Documented treatment: roughly 20 received Ad26.COV2.S at low or high dose, single or two shots; several received placebo; per-sample allocation not given. On day 63 after the first injection, vaccine and placebo recipients gave samples. The sample is drawn from a study of Ad26.COV2.S vaccination and SARS-CoV-2 variants. The assay was immunoSEQ multiplex PCR, and TCRdb's table has in-frame clones only and misses some. The profile covers more than 300,000 clones, with around 84% appearing a single time and approximately 2% taken by the ten largest.

This TCR was sampled from a person aged 18 to 59 who received the Ad26.COV2.S COVID-19 vaccine or a placebo. Source: peripheral blood, taken in a trial of Ad26.COV2.S vaccine versus placebo. The rearrangement joins TRBV2 to TRBJ2-1; D unclear. The CDR3 sequence: CASSYWGRDEQFF. CDR3 DNA sequence: TGTGCCAGCAGTTATTGGGGTCGGGATGAGCAGTTCTTC.